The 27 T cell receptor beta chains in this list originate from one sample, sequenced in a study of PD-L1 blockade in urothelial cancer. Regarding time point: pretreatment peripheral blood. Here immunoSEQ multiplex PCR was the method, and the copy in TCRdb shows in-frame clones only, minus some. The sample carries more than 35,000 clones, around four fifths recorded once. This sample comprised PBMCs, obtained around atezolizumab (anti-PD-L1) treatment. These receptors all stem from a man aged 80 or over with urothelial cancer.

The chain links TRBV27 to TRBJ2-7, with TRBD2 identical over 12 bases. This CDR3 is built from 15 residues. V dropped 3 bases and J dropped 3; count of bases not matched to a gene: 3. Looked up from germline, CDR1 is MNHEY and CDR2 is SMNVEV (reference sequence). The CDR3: CASSLGTSGFYEQYF. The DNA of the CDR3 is TGTGCCAGCAGTTTGGGGACTAGCGGGTTCTACGAGCAGTACTTC.

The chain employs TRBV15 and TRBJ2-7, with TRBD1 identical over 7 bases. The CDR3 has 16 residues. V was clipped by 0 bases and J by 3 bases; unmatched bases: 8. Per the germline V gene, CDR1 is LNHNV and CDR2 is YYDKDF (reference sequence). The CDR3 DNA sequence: TGTGCCACCAGCAGAGAAACGGGACAGCACAACTACGAGCAGTACTTC. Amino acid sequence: CATSRETGQHNYEQYF.

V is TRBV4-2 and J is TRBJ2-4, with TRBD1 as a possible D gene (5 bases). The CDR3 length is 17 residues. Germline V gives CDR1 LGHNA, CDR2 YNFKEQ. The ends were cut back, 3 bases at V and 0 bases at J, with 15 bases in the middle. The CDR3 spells CASSQGGADLAKNIQYF. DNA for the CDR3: TGTGCCAGCAGCCAGGGTGGGGCGGACCTAGCCAAAAACATTCAGTACTTC.

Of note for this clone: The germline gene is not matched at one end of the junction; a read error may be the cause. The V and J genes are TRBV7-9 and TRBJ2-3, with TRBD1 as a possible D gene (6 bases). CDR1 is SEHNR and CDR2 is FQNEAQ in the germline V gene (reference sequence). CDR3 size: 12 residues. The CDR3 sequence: CASSVRDTLSLF. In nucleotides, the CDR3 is TGTGCCAGCAGCGTCCGGGACACCTTATCCCTTTTT.

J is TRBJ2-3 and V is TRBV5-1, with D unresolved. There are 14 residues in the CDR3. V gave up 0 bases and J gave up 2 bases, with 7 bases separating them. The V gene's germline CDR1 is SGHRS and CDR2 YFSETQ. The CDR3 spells CASSLAQITDTQYF. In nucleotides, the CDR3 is TGCGCCAGCAGCTTGGCTCAGATCACAGATACGCAGTATTTT.

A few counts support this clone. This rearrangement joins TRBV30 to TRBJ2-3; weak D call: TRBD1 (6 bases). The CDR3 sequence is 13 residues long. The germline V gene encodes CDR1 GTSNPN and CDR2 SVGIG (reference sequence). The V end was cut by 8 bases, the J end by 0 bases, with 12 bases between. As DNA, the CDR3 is TGTGCCCAGGACAGCCTTAGCACAGATACGCAGTATTTT. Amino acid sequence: CAQDSLSTDTQYF.

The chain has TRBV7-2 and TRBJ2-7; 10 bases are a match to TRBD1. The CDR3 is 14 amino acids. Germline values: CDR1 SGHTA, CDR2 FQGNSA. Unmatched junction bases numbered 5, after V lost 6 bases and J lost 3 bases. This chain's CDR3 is CASRRGQGFYEQYF. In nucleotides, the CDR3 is TGTGCCAGCAGGAGGGGACAGGGGTTCTACGAGCAGTACTTC. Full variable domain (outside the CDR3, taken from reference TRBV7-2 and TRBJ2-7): GAGVSQSPSNKVTEKGKDVELRCDPISGHTALYWYRQSLGQGLEFLIYFQGNSAPDKSGLPSDRFSAERTGGSVSTLTIQRTQQEDSAVYLCASRRGQGFYEQYFGPGTRLTVT.

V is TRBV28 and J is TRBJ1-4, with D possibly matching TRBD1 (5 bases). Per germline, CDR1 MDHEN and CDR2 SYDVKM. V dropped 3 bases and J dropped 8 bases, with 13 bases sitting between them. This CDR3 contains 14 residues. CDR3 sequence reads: CASSFQGFREKLFF. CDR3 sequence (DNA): TGTGCCAGCAGTTTTCAGGGTTTTCGGGAAAAACTGTTTTTT.

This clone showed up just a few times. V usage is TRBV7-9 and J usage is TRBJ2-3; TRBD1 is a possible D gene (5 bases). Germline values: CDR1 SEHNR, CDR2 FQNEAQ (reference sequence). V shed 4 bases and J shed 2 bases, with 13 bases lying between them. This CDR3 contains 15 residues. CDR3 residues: CASSSTVGATDTQYF. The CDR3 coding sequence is TGTGCCAGCAGCTCCACTGTAGGGGCCACAGATACGCAGTATTTT.

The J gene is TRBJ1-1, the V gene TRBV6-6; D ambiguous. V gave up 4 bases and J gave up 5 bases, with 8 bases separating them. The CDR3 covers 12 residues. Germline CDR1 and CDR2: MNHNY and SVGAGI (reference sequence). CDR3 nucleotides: TGTGCCAGCAGTTTAGCGGGGACTGAAGCTTTCTTT. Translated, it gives CASSLAGTEAFF.

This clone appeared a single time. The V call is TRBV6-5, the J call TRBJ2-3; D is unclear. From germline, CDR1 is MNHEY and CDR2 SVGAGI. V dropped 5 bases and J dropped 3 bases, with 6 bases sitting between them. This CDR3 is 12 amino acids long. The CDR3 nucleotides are TGTGCCAGCAGTCCCAATACAGATACGCAGTATTTT. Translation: CASSPNTDTQYF.

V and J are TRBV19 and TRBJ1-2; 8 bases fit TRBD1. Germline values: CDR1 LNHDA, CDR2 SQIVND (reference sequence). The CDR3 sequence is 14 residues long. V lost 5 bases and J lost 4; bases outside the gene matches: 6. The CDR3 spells CASSPRTGIYGYTF. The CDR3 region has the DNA TGTGCCAGTAGTCCTAGGACAGGGATCTATGGCTACACCTTC.

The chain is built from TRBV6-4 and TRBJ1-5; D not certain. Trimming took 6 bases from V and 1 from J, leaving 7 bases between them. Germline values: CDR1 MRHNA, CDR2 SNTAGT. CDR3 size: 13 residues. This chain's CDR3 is CASSGESNQPQHF. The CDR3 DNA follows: TGTGCCAGCAGCGGAGAGAGCAATCAGCCCCAGCATTTT.

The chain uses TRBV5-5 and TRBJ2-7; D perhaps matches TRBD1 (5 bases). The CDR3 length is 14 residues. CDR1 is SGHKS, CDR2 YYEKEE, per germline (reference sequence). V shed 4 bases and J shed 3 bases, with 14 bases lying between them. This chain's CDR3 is CASSASPGLYEQYF. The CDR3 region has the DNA TGTGCCAGCAGCGCCAGTCCAGGGCTCTACGAGCAGTACTTC.

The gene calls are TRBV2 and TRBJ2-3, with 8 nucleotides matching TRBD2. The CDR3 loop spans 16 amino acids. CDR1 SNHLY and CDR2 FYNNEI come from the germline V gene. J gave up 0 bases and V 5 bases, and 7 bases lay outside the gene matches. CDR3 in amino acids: CASSSPGGLSTDTQYF. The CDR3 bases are TGTGCCAGCAGTAGCCCGGGGGGGCTGAGCACAGATACGCAGTATTTT.

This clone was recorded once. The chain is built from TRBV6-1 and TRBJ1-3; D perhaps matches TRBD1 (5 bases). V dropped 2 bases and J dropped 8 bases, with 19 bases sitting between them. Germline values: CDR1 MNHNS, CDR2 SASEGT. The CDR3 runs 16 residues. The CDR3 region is CASSEMMTVPVYTIYF. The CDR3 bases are TGTGCCAGCAGTGAAATGATGACAGTCCCGGTGTACACCATATATTTT.

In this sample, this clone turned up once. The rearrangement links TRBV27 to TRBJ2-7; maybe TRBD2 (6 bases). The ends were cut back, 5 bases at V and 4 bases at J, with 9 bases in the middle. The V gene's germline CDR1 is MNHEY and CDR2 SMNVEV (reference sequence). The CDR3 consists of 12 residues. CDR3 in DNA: TGTGCCAGCAGTGATGGAGGGTACGAGCAGTACTTC. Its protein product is CASSDGGYEQYF.

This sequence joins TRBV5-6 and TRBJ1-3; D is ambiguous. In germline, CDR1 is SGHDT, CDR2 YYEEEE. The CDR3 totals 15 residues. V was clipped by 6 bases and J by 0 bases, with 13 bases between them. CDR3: CASTPSIFSGNTIYF. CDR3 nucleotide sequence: TGTGCCAGCACCCCCAGTATTTTCTCTGGAAACACCATATATTTT.

DNA of the CDR3: TGTGCCAGCAGTTCAGGACAGGGTAACTATGGCTACACCTTC. Its protein is CASSSGQGNYGYTF. The chain is built from TRBV6-5 and TRBJ1-2; 8 nucleotides line up with TRBD1. After removal of 4 bases from V and 1 base from J, the junction contained 2 bases not matched to a gene. CDR1 and CDR2 from the germline V gene are MNHEY and SVGAGI. The CDR3 spans 14 residues.

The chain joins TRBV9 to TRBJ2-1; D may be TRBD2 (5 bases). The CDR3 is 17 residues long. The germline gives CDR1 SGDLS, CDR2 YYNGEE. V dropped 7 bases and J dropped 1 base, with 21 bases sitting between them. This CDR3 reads CASLGAGTGFSYNEQFF. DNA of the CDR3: TGTGCCAGCCTAGGTGCGGGTACTGGATTTTCCTACAATGAGCAGTTCTTC.

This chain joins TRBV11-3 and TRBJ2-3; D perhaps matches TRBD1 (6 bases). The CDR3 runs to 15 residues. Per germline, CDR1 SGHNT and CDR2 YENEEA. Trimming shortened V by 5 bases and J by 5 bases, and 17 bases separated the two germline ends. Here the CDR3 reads CASSPGAGVGDTQYF. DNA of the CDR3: TGTGCCAGCAGCCCAGGGGCCGGGGTGGGAGATACGCAGTATTTT.

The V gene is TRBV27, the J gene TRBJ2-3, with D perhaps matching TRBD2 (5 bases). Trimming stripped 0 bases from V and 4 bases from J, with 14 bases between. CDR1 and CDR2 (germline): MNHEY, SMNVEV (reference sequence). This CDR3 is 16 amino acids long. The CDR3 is CASSLSAPGLADTQYF. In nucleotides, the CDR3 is TGTGCCAGCAGTTTATCGGCCCCGGGGTTGGCAGATACGCAGTATTTT.

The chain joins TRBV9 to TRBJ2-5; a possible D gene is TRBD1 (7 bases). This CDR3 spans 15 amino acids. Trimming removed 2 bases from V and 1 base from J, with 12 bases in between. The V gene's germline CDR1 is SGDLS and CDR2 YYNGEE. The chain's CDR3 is CASSVTGTFQETQYF. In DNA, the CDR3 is TGTGCCAGCAGCGTGACAGGGACTTTCCAAGAGACCCAGTACTTC.

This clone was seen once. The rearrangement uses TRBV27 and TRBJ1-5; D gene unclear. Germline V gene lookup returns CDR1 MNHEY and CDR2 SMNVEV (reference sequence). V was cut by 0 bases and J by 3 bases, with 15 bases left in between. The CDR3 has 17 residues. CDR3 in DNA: TGTGCCAGCAGTTTATCGATCGGGGTCGGGAACAATCAGCCCCAGCATTTT. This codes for CASSLSIGVGNNQPQHF.

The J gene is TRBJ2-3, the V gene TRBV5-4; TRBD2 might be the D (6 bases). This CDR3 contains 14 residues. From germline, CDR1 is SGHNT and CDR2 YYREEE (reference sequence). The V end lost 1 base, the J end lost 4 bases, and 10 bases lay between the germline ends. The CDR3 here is CASSLQASADTQYF. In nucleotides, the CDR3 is TGTGCCAGCAGCTTGCAGGCTAGCGCAGATACGCAGTATTTT.

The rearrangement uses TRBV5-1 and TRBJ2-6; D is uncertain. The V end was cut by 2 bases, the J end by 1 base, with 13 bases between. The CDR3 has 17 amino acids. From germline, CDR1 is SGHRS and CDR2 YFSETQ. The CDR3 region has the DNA TGCGCCAGCAGCTTTTTGACACCGCGATCTGGGGCCAACGTCCTGACTTTC. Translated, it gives CASSFLTPRSGANVLTF.

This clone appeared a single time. The CDR3 DNA reads as TGTGCCAGTAGTATTCGAGTGGGACAGGACTATGGCTACACCTTC. Its protein is CASSIRVGQDYGYTF. This rearrangement joins TRBV19 to TRBJ1-2; 8 bases map to TRBD1. Unmatched junction bases numbered 6, after V lost 3 bases and J lost 3 bases. The V gene's germline CDR1 is LNHDA and CDR2 SQIVND (reference sequence). The length of the CDR3 is 15 residues.